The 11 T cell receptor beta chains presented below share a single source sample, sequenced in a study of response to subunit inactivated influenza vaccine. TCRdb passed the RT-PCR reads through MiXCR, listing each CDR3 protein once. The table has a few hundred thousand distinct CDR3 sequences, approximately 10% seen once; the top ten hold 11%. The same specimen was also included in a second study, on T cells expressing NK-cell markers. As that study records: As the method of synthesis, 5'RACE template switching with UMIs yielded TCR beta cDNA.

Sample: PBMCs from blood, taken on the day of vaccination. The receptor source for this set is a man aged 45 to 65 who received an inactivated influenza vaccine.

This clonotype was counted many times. CDR3 sequence reads: CASSQTGRGETQYF. The CDR3 DNA sequence: TGTGCCAGCAGCCAGACAGGGCGGGGAGAGACCCAGTACTTC. The chain joins TRBV7-7 to TRBJ2-5, with D perhaps TRBD1 (7 bases). CDR1 and CDR2 (germline): SSHAT, FNYEAQ (reference sequence). The germline V and J ends were trimmed by 5 bases and 4 bases, with 14 bases remaining between them. The CDR3 is 14 amino acids.

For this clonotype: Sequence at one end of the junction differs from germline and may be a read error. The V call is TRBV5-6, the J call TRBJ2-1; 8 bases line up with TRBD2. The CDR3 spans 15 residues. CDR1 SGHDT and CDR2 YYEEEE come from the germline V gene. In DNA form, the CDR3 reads TGTGGCAGCAGCTTCGGAGCGGGGGCCCCCAATGAGCAGTTCTTC. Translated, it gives CGSSFGAGAPNEQFF.

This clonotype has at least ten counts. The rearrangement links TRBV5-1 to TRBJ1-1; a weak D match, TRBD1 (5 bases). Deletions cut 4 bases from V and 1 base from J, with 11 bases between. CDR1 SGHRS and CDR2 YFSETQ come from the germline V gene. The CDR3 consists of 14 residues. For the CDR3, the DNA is TGCGCCAGCAGCAGGGGCCAGAGGAACACTGAAGCTTTCTTT. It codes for CASSRGQRNTEAFF.

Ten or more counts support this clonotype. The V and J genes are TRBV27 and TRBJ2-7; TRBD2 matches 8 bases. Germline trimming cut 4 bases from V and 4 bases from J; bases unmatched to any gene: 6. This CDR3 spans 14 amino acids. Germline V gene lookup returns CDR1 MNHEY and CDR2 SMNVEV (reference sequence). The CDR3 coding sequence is TGTGCCAGCAGTTCGGGAAGCGGGGGTTACGAGCAGTACTTC. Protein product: CASSSGSGGYEQYF.

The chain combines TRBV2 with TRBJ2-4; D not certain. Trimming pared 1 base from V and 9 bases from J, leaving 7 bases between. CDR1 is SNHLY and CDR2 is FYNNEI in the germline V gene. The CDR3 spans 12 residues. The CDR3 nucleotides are TGTGCCAGCAGTGAAGGGCTGTTCATTCAGTACTTC. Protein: CASSEGLFIQYF.

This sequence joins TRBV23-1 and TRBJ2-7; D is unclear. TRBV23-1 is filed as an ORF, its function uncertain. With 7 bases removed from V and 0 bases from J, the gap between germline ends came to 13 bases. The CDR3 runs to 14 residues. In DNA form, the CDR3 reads TGCGCCAGCAAGGTCTATGGACCCTCCTACGAGCAGTACTTC. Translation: CASKVYGPSYEQYF.

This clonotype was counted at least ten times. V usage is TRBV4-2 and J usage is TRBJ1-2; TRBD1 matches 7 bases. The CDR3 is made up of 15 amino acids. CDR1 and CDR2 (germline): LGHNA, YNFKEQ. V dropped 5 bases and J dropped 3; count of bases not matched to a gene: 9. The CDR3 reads CASSGGDSADYGYTF. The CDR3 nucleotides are TGTGCCAGCAGCGGCGGGGACAGCGCAGACTATGGCTACACCTTC.

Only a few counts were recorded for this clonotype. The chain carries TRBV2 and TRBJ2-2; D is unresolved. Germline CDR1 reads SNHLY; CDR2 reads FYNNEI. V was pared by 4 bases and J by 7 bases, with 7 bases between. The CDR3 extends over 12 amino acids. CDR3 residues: CASSVILGELFF. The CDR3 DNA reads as TGTGCCAGCAGTGTAATCCTCGGGGAGCTGTTTTTT. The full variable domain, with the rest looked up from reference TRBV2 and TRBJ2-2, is EPEVTQTPSHQVTQMGQEVILRCVPISNHLYFYWYRQILGQKVEFLVSFYNNEISEKSEIFDDQFSVERPDGSNFTLKIRSTKLEDSAMYFCASSVILGELFFGEGSRLTVL.

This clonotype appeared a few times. Here the CDR3 reads CATSEQVGAQYF. In DNA form, the CDR3 reads TGTGCCACCAGTGAACAGGTTGGGGCCCAGTACTTC. The chain joins TRBV24-1 to TRBJ2-5; weak D call: TRBD1 (5 bases). Trimming took 4 bases from V and 9 from J, leaving 11 bases between them. Germline V gene lookup returns CDR1 KGHDR and CDR2 SFDVKD. The CDR3 loop spans 12 amino acids.

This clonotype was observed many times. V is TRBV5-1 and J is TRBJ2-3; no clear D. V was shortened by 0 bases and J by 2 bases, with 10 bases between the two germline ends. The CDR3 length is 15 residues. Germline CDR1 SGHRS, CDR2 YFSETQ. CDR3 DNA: TGCGCCAGCAGCTTGGCCCTGGGGTACACAGATACGCAGTATTTT. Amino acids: CASSLALGYTDTQYF.

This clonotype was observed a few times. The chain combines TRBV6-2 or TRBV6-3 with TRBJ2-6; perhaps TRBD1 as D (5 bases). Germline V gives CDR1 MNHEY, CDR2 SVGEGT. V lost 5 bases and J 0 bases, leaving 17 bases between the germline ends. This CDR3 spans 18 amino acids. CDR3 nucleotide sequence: TGTGCCAGCAGTCATCACAGGATACTAAGCTCTGGGGCCAACGTCCTGACTTTC. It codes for CASSHHRILSSGANVLTF.